Listed here are 25 T cell receptor beta chains from one sample, sequenced in a study of early T cells in non-severe SARS-CoV-2 infection. TCRdb re-called the 5' RACE reads through MiXCR, storing one row per CDR3 protein. In the table there are approximately 77,000 distinct CDR3 sequences, 9% to 15% of which are singletons. Sequenced material: whole blood, taken at baseline. Receptor source: an adult who was a healthcare worker with PCR-confirmed SARS-CoV-2 infection or an uninfected control (not recorded which). The donor label of this sample is uncertain.

CDR3 bases: TGTGCCAGCAGTCCCAGATACATGAACACTGAAGCTTTCTTT. Translated: CASSPRYMNTEAFF. The rearrangement uses TRBV12-3 or TRBV12-4 and TRBJ1-1, with no clear D. This CDR3 has 14 amino acids. The ends were cut back, 5 bases at V and 0 bases at J, with 10 bases in the middle.

This clonotype was detected ten times or more. J is TRBJ2-1 and V is TRBV6-6; the D is unclear. The CDR3 contains 12 residues. V gave up 5 bases and J gave up 6 bases, with 8 bases separating them. The germline CDR1 and CDR2 sequences are MNHNY and SVGAGI (reference sequence). The CDR3 DNA follows: TGTGCCAGCAGTGGGGATACCAATGAGCAGTTCTTC. Residues: CASSGDTNEQFF.

The sample holds many counts of this clonotype. The chain links TRBV29-1 to TRBJ2-7; D could derive from TRBD1 or TRBD2 (5 bases each). Per germline, CDR1 SQVTM and CDR2 ANQGSEA. Trimming cost V 4 bases and J 2 bases, with 12 bases left between them. This CDR3 spans 13 amino acids. CDR3 in DNA: TGCAGCGTTGTAGCGACAGCTCCCTACGAGCAGTACTTC. This sequence encodes CSVVATAPYEQYF.

This clonotype was detected many times. V is TRBV7-3 and J is TRBJ2-2; D not certain. This CDR3 has 12 amino acids. V lost 6 bases and J lost 6, with 8 bases in between. The germline CDR1 and CDR2 sequences are SGHTA and FQGTGA. As DNA, the CDR3 is TGTGCCAGCAGATCAGGACCCGGGGAGCTGTTTTTT. Translating gives CASRSGPGELFF.

This clonotype appeared a few times. The chain is built from TRBV9 and TRBJ2-1; D call uncertain. The germline V gene encodes CDR1 SGDLS and CDR2 YYNGEE. Trimming left V 2 bases short and J 10 bases short, with 13 bases between. The length of the CDR3 is 13 residues. The CDR3 spells CASSVYAGYEQFF. CDR3 bases: TGTGCCAGCAGCGTCTACGCCGGGTACGAGCAGTTCTTC.

In this sample, this clonotype turned up a few times. The chain joins TRBV5-1 to TRBJ2-7; either TRBD1 or TRBD2 may fit D (5 bases each). The CDR3 runs 15 residues. CDR1 and CDR2 from the germline V gene are SGHRS and YFSETQ. Trimming stripped 4 bases from V and 3 bases from J, with 17 bases between. CDR3: CASSILPGPNYEQYF. For the CDR3, the DNA is TGCGCCAGCAGCATCTTACCGGGACCCAACTACGAGCAGTACTTC.

This rearrangement joins TRBV7-8 to TRBJ2-3; 9 bases line up with TRBD1. The CDR3 loop spans 17 amino acids. Per the germline V gene, CDR1 is SGHVS and CDR2 is FQNEAQ. With 5 bases clipped from V and 7 bases from J, the junction kept 16 bases outside the gene matches. CDR3 DNA: TGTGCCAGCAGCCCGAGGCGGCCGGGACAGGGAATGCATACGCAGTATTTT. This gives the protein CASSPRRPGQGMHTQYF.

This clonotype is termed large (0.1 to 1%). This chain joins TRBV11-3 and TRBJ2-1; D might be TRBD1 or TRBD2, each matching 5 bases. CDR3 length equals 12 residues. Germline V gene lookup returns CDR1 SGHNT and CDR2 YENEEA. Trimming removed 6 bases at V and 7 bases at J, with 10 bases between. CDR3 region: CASSGWGNEQFF. The CDR3 DNA reads TGTGCCAGCAGTGGATGGGGGAATGAGCAGTTCTTC.

The V call is TRBV29-1, the J call TRBJ2-1, with D tentatively TRBD2 (5 bases). Germline assignment: CDR1 SQVTM and CDR2 ANQGSEA. CDR3 length: 15 amino acids. Trimming cost V 6 bases and J 0 bases, with 15 bases left between them. CDR3 sequence (DNA): TGCAGCGTGGGTGGAGCGGTTTACTCCTACAATGAGCAGTTCTTC. Residues: CSVGGAVYSYNEQFF.

V is TRBV20-1 and J is TRBJ2-7; TRBD2 might be the D (7 bases). This CDR3 has 15 amino acids. The V and J ends lost 3 bases and 3 bases respectively, with 18 bases between them. The germline CDR1 and CDR2 sequences are DFQATT and SNEGSKA (reference sequence). In nucleotides, the CDR3 is TGCAGTGCTAGTACTAGCGCGGGGGCCCTCTACGAGCAGTACTTC. The encoded protein is CSASTSAGALYEQYF.

This clonotype was seen repeatedly, ten times or more. The gene calls are TRBV20-1 and TRBJ2-3; 8 bases are a match to TRBD2. The CDR3 has 13 amino acids. Germline assignment: CDR1 DFQATT and CDR2 SNEGSKA (reference sequence). J lost 7 bases, V lost 3 bases, and 6 bases had no gene match. The CDR3 nucleotides read TGCAGTGCTAGGTCGGGAGGGCCTTATACGCAGTATTTT. It specifies CSARSGGPYTQYF.

The CDR3 is CASSVGLAFSSETQYF. The DNA of the CDR3 is TGTGCCAGCAGCGTGGGACTCGCCTTTTCATCGGAGACCCAGTACTTC. This chain links TRBV11-2 with TRBJ2-5; TRBD2 is a possible D gene (6 bases). V was cut by 5 bases and J by 5 bases, with 21 bases left in between. This CDR3 contains 16 residues. The germline V gene has CDR1 SGHAT and CDR2 FQNNGV.

The V call is TRBV9, the J call TRBJ2-5; 9 nucleotides match TRBD2. The CDR3 loop spans 16 amino acids. V lost 2 bases, J lost 4 bases, and 9 bases stayed unmatched. CDR1 and CDR2 from the germline V gene are SGDLS and YYNGEE. CDR3 nucleotides: TGTGCCAGCAGCGTGAATAGCGGGAGAGGCGTAGAGACCCAGTACTTC. Translating it yields CASSVNSGRGVETQYF.

CDR3 in amino acids: CASTMSGGTDTQYF. As DNA, the CDR3 is TGTGCCAGCACAATGAGCGGGGGGACCGATACGCAGTATTTT. V usage is TRBV12-3 or TRBV12-4 and J usage is TRBJ2-3; 9 bases match TRBD2. J was trimmed by 6 bases and V by 7 bases; bases with no gene match: 8. The CDR3 extends over 14 amino acids.

This clonotype has a count of ten or more. The chain has TRBV12-3 or TRBV12-4 and TRBJ2-7, with 7 bases lining up with TRBD2. J lost 11 bases, V lost 6 bases, and 7 bases had no gene match. There are 11 residues in the CDR3. DNA of the CDR3: TGTGCCAGCAGCCCAGGGACTATCAAGTACTTC. It is translated as CASSPGTIKYF.

The gene calls are TRBV12-5 and TRBJ1-4; 9 bases are a match to TRBD1. CDR1 and CDR2 from the germline V gene are LGHNT and FRNRAP. The CDR3 is made up of 17 amino acids. V gave up 4 bases and J gave up 5 bases; unmatched junction bases: 11. Here the CDR3 reads CASGSDPSGTGNEKLFF. The DNA of the CDR3 is TGTGCTAGTGGTTCCGATCCCTCCGGGACAGGGAATGAAAAACTGTTTTTT.

The sample holds a few counts of this clonotype. The V call is TRBV6-2 or TRBV6-3, the J call TRBJ1-5; 8 bases are a match to TRBD1. The length of the CDR3 is 15 residues. From germline, CDR1 is MNHEY and CDR2 SVGEGT. Germline trimming cut 5 bases from V and 4 bases from J; bases unmatched to any gene: 7. The CDR3 is CASSRDRPSNQPQHF. In nucleotides, the CDR3 is TGTGCCAGCAGTAGGGACAGGCCCTCGAATCAGCCCCAGCATTTT.

Only a few counts were recorded for this clonotype. The CDR3 sequence is CSARTANQPQHF. CDR3 nucleotides: TGCAGTGCCCGGACAGCAAATCAGCCCCAGCATTTT. The chain couples TRBV20-1 to TRBJ1-5; the D gene is possibly TRBD1 (6 bases). Germline CDR1 is DFQATT and CDR2 is SNEGSKA (reference sequence). CDR3 length equals 12 residues. Trimming shortened V by 6 bases and J by 4 bases, and 10 bases separated the two germline ends.

The table lists this clonotype with many counts. The chain links TRBV12-3 or TRBV12-4 to TRBJ1-1, with TRBD1 identical over 9 bases. V shed 5 bases, J shed 5 bases, and the junction held 6 bases outside the gene matches. The CDR3 contains 14 residues. The CDR3 sequence is CASSVHRGRTEAFF. DNA of the CDR3: TGTGCCAGCAGTGTACACAGGGGGCGTACTGAAGCTTTCTTT.

Many counts were recorded for this clonotype. V is TRBV4-3 and J is TRBJ2-3, with 8 bases that match TRBD2. This CDR3 is 16 amino acids long. Per germline, CDR1 LGHNA and CDR2 YSLEER. Germline trimming cut 4 bases from V and 5 bases from J; bases unmatched to any gene: 11. This CDR3 is CASSRRLASGGDTQYF. The CDR3 region has the DNA TGCGCCAGCAGCCGCCGACTCGCCAGCGGGGGAGATACGCAGTATTTT.

This clonotype turned up a few times. V gene TRBV7-6 combines with J gene TRBJ2-2, with a possible D match to TRBD1 (5 bases). CDR3 size: 18 residues. Germline V gives CDR1 SGHVS, CDR2 FNYEAQ. Deletions cut 1 base from V and 6 bases from J, with 21 bases between. The CDR3 DNA is TGTGCCAGCAGCTTAGGTTTCAGGGCGTCACCGCCGCCCGGGGAGCTGTTTTTT. Translation gives CASSLGFRASPPPGELFF. Drawing the rest from reference TRBV7-6 and TRBJ2-2, the complete variable domain is GAGVSQSPRYKVTKRGQDVALRCDPISGHVSLYWYRQALGQGPEFLTYFNYEAQQDKSGLPNDRFSAERPEGSISTLTIQRTEQRDSAMYRCASSLGFRASPPPGELFFGEGSRLTVL.

In its sample, this clonotype was seen many times. The genes are TRBV12-3 or TRBV12-4 and TRBJ2-1, with TRBD2 matching 10 bases. CDR3 size: 16 residues. With 5 bases clipped from V and 5 bases from J, the junction kept 9 bases outside the gene matches. The CDR3 is CASSPFLAGVDNEQFF. The CDR3 nucleotides are TGTGCCAGCAGTCCATTTCTAGCGGGGGTCGACAATGAGCAGTTCTTC.

This clonotype has only a few counts. J is TRBJ2-1 and V is TRBV7-8; D remains ambiguous. The V end was cut by 4 bases, the J end by 0 bases, with 13 bases between. The CDR3 sequence is 16 residues long. Germline CDR1 and CDR2: SGHVS and FQNEAQ. CDR3 nucleotides: TGTGCCAGCAGCTCCGGGCGCAGGAGCTCCTACAATGAGCAGTTCTTC. Protein: CASSSGRRSSYNEQFF.

This CDR3 reads CSAAGGRSEQFF. The CDR3 coding sequence is TGCAGTGCCGCTGGTGGTCGCTCTGAGCAGTTCTTC. This sequence joins TRBV20-1 and TRBJ2-1, with D uncertain. The CDR3 extends over 12 amino acids. V was clipped by 6 bases and J by 9 bases, with 15 bases between them. Per the germline V gene, CDR1 is DFQATT and CDR2 is SNEGSKA (reference sequence).

The table lists this clonotype with a few counts. This rearrangement joins TRBV7-2 to TRBJ2-4; TRBD2 might be the D (7 bases). This CDR3 is built from 15 residues. Per germline, CDR1 SGHTA and CDR2 FQGNSA. V lost 7 bases, J lost 3 bases, and 16 bases lay in between. Here the CDR3 reads CASMGGGLGKNIQYF. DNA for the CDR3: TGTGCCAGCATGGGAGGGGGTCTCGGCAAAAACATTCAGTACTTC.